This passage covers 20 T cell receptor beta chains from one sample sequenced in a study of T cells in Graves' hyperthyroidism and ophthalmopathy. Amplification targeted TCR beta CDR3 regions from RNA transcripts. HTBI primers drove first-round RT-PCR of the TCR CDR3. MiXCR, run by TCRdb on the multiplex PCR reads, gives a single entry per CDR3 protein. Of over 400,000 distinct CDR3 sequences listed, roughly 14% were seen once; the top ten hold 13%. Sequencing was carried out using blood. The receptor source for this set is a man aged 18 to 30 with Graves' ophthalmopathy.

This clonotype was seen more than once but under ten times. This chain joins TRBV10-3 and TRBJ2-7, with 7 bases aligning to TRBD1. Germline V lookup: CDR1 ENHRY, CDR2 SYGVKD. The CDR3 loop spans 15 amino acids. V lost 4 bases to trimming and J lost 4 bases; unmatched junction nucleotides: 10. For the CDR3, the DNA is TGTGCCATCAGTGGACCCGGGACAGCAATTTACGAGCAGTACTTC. Protein: CAISGPGTAIYEQYF.

At least ten counts were recorded for this clonotype. The rearrangement links TRBV20-1 to TRBJ1-5, with 7 positions matching TRBD1. The CDR3 extends over 15 amino acids. CDR1 is DFQATT, CDR2 SNEGSKA, per germline (reference sequence). V shed 3 bases and J 0 bases; nucleotides not matched to a gene: 5. In DNA form, the CDR3 reads TGCAGTGCTAGTCGACAGGGTTATAGCAATCAGCCCCAGCATTTT. It is translated as CSASRQGYSNQPQHF.

This clonotype occurred many times. The CDR3 loop reads CSARDLIGTGGTDTQYF. Written as DNA, the CDR3 is TGCAGTGCTAGAGATCTTATCGGGACAGGAGGCACAGATACGCAGTATTTT. The V and J genes are TRBV20-1 and TRBJ2-3; TRBD1 agrees at 8 bases. The CDR3 is 17 amino acids. The junction had 9 bases not matched to a gene; V was cut back by 0 bases and J by 1 base. CDR1 and CDR2 from the germline V gene are DFQATT and SNEGSKA (reference sequence).

The sample holds many counts of this clonotype. The rearrangement joins TRBV20-1 to TRBJ1-5; 7 positions agree with TRBD1. This CDR3 spans 13 amino acids. Looked up from germline, CDR1 is DFQATT and CDR2 is SNEGSKA (reference sequence). The V and J ends lost 4 bases and 3 bases, in that order; junction bases with no gene match: 3. CDR3 bases: TGCAGTGCTACTGACAGGGACAATCAGCCCCAGCATTTT. Translating it yields CSATDRDNQPQHF.

This clonotype was seen at least ten times. The chain combines TRBV12-3 or TRBV12-4 with TRBJ2-7; 8 bases line up with TRBD1. With V trimmed by 6 bases and J by 2 bases, 6 bases remained unmatched. CDR3 size: 14 residues. The CDR3 coding sequence is TGTGCCAGCAGCATTGACAGGGGCCCCTACGAGCAGTACTTC. Translation: CASSIDRGPYEQYF.

The gene calls are TRBV7-2 and TRBJ1-1; TRBD1 is a possible D gene (5 bases). The V end lost 5 bases, the J end lost 4 bases, and 17 bases lay between the germline ends. The CDR3 spans 15 residues. Germline V lookup: CDR1 SGHTA, CDR2 FQGNSA. DNA for the CDR3: TGTGCCAGCAGCGAAAATGGGGGTAGCGGCACTGAAGCTTTCTTT. Protein product: CASSENGGSGTEAFF.

In this sample, this clonotype turned up a few times. The junction does not match germline at one end; this may be a read error. V gene TRBV11-1 combines with J gene TRBJ2-2, with D perhaps matching TRBD2 (5 bases). Germline V gives CDR1 SGHAT, CDR2 FQDESV (reference sequence). The CDR3 has 15 amino acids. CDR3 loop: CVSSLATLNTGELFF. The DNA for the CDR3 is TGTGTCAGCAGCTTAGCGACACTTAACACCGGGGAGCTGTTTTTT.

This clonotype was picked up many times. This chain connects TRBV30 to TRBJ2-1, with TRBD2 matching over 9 bases. CDR1 GTSNPN and CDR2 SVGIG come from the germline V gene (reference sequence). CDR3 length: 16 residues. V dropped 3 bases and J dropped 10; count of bases not matched to a gene: 16. In nucleotides, the CDR3 is TGTGCCTGGAGCCTGTGGCTAGCGGGGAAAAGAGGCGAGCAGTTCTTC. It translates to CAWSLWLAGKRGEQFF.

This clonotype was recorded at least ten times. The gene calls are TRBV11-2 and TRBJ2-7; D is ambiguous. The CDR3 spans 15 residues. The germline CDR1 and CDR2 sequences are SGHAT and FQNNGV. V lost 1 base, J lost 2 bases, and 12 bases lay in between. This CDR3 is CASSLGREYPYEQYF. The CDR3 DNA reads as TGTGCCAGCAGCTTAGGCCGTGAATATCCCTACGAGCAGTACTTC.

This clonotype was picked up many times. The chain carries TRBV5-1 and TRBJ1-4, with D possibly being TRBD1 (6 bases). V gave up 3 bases and J gave up 7 bases, with 13 bases separating them. Germline loops: CDR1 SGHRS, CDR2 YFSETQ. This CDR3 is 14 amino acids long. In nucleotides, the CDR3 is TGCGCCAGCAGCTCAGGGGTTTATGGTGAAAAACTGTTTTTT. Translated, it gives CASSSGVYGEKLFF.

The sample holds many counts of this clonotype. The chain is built from TRBV5-1 and TRBJ2-5, with 10 positions matching TRBD2. CDR3 length equals 17 residues. The germline V gene has CDR1 SGHRS and CDR2 YFSETQ. Trimming cost V 0 bases and J 2 bases; bases outside gene matches: 7. CDR3 in amino acids: CASSLALASGRQETQYF. The CDR3 region has the DNA TGCGCCAGCAGCTTGGCCTTGGCTAGCGGGAGACAAGAGACCCAGTACTTC. The full variable domain, rest sourced from reference TRBV5-1 and TRBJ2-5, is KAGVTQTPRYLIKTRGQQVTLSCSPISGHRSVSWYQQTPGQGLQFLFEYFSETQRNKGNFPGRFSGRQFSNSRSEMNVSTLELGDSALYLCASSLALASGRQETQYFGPGTRLLVL.

This chain connects TRBV19 to TRBJ2-1; 8 nucleotides line up with TRBD1. Trimming removed 3 bases from V and 8 bases from J; junction bases left unmatched: 6. Germline CDR1 is LNHDA and CDR2 is SQIVND (reference sequence). The CDR3 totals 14 residues. CDR3 sequence reads: CASSIRTGSDEQFF. CDR3 nucleotides: TGTGCCAGTAGTATCAGGACAGGGTCAGATGAGCAGTTCTTC.

This clonotype has a count of ten or more. J is TRBJ2-7 and V is TRBV2; 8 bases line up with TRBD2. The germline gives CDR1 SNHLY, CDR2 FYNNEI. The CDR3 spans 14 residues. V lost 6 bases, J lost 2 bases, and 6 bases stayed unmatched. As DNA, the CDR3 is TGTGCCAGCAGCCCCACTAGCGGAACCTACGAGCAGTACTTC. Protein sequence: CASSPTSGTYEQYF.

In its sample, this clonotype was seen a few times. This rearrangement joins TRBV7-9 to TRBJ1-3; 8 nucleotides line up with TRBD1. This CDR3 comprises 15 residues. Germline CDR1 and CDR2: SEHNR and FQNEAQ (reference sequence). The V and J ends lost 4 bases and 0 bases, in that order; junction bases with no gene match: 2. CDR3 loop: CASSWDRLSGNTIYF. CDR3 DNA: TGTGCCAGCAGCTGGGACAGGCTCTCTGGAAACACCATATATTTT.

This clonotype showed up many times. V is TRBV12-3 or TRBV12-4 and J is TRBJ1-5, with TRBD1 matching over 9 bases. The CDR3 length is 14 residues. The junction had 4 bases not matched to a gene; V was cut back by 3 bases and J by 7 bases. CDR3 in amino acids: CASSFADRGQPQHF. In DNA, the CDR3 is TGTGCCAGCAGTTTTGCCGACAGGGGGCAGCCCCAGCATTTT.

To note about this clonotype: At one boundary the junction diverges from the germline segment, which might be a read error. V usage is TRBV13 and J usage is TRBJ2-2; 11 bases map to TRBD2. CDR3 length: 16 amino acids. Per the germline V gene, CDR1 is PRHDT and CDR2 is FYEKMQ (reference sequence). CDR3 DNA sequence: TGTGCCAGCAGCTCGCTAGCGGGGGGTAACACCGGGGAGCCGTTTTTT. This encodes CASSSLAGGNTGEPFF.

In its sample, this clonotype was seen a few times. This chain joins TRBV12-3 or TRBV12-4 and TRBJ2-7; 9 nucleotides align to TRBD2. Unmatched junction bases numbered 9, after V lost 6 bases and J lost 3 bases. This CDR3 is 15 amino acids long. This chain's CDR3 is CASRSGTSRFYEQYF. CDR3 nucleotide sequence: TGTGCCAGCAGATCCGGGACTAGCCGATTCTACGAGCAGTACTTC.

This clonotype has a count of ten or more. The chain joins TRBV11-2 to TRBJ2-7; maybe TRBD2 (6 bases). Germline V CDR1 and CDR2: SGHAT, FQNNGV. CDR3 size: 14 residues. With 5 bases removed from V and 5 bases from J, the gap between germline ends came to 16 bases. The chain's CDR3 is CASSPRVGGNEQYF. The DNA of the CDR3 is TGTGCCAGCAGCCCCCGGGTAGGAGGGAACGAGCAGTACTTC.

This clonotype was picked up a small number of times. The chain employs TRBV5-4 and TRBJ2-7, with a possible D match to TRBD1 (6 bases). Deletions cut 2 bases from V and 6 bases from J, with 12 bases between. The CDR3 sequence is 13 residues long. Germline V lookup: CDR1 SGHNT, CDR2 YYREEE (reference sequence). The DNA of the CDR3 is TGTGCCAGCAGCTTACAGGGTAGAGGCGAGCAGTACTTC. Translation: CASSLQGRGEQYF.

This clonotype was counted ten times or more. This chain links TRBV5-5 with TRBJ1-4; 7 nucleotides agree with TRBD1. Germline values: CDR1 SGHKS, CDR2 YYEKEE (reference sequence). CDR3 size: 14 residues. Losses at the gene ends were 2 bases for V and 7 bases for J; bases not matched to a gene: 5. In DNA form, the CDR3 reads TGTGCCAGCAGCTTTTTCCAGGGGGGTGAAAAACTGTTTTTT. This codes for CASSFFQGGEKLFF.